What follows are 28 T cell receptor beta chains derived from one specimen sequenced in a study of shared clonotypes between healthy human individuals. CD45RO-negative, CCR7-selected cells formed the naive CD8 fraction, which excluded terminally differentiated effector memory CD45RA+ cells. Sequencing used immunoSEQ multiplex PCR; TCRdb keeps in-frame clones, though not all of them. This sample has about 800,000 clones, with 90% to 97% found just once. Sequencing was performed on naive CD8+ T cells sorted from blood. The receptor set was obtained from a man aged 25 to 45 in good health.

This clone was counted a single time. V gene TRBV14 combines with J gene TRBJ2-7; maybe TRBD1 (5 bases). The CDR3 is 20 residues long. CDR1 and CDR2 from the germline V gene are SGHDN and FVKESK. The V gene lost 6 bases and the J gene lost 4 bases, with 34 bases spanning the gap. The chain's CDR3 is CASRSPLTDYRFEVWYEQYF. Written as DNA, the CDR3 is TGTGCCAGCAGATCTCCACTTACCGATTACAGGTTCGAAGTTTGGTACGAGCAGTACTTC.

The chain links TRBV5-4 to TRBJ2-1, with TRBD2 as a possible D gene (6 bases). Trimming left V 3 bases short and J 1 base short, with 11 bases between. The CDR3 totals 15 residues. From germline, CDR1 is SGHNT and CDR2 YYREEE (reference sequence). The CDR3 spells CASSSDAGSYNEQFF. The CDR3 coding sequence is TGTGCCAGCAGCTCGGACGCGGGATCCTACAATGAGCAGTTCTTC.

The genes are TRBV5-8 and TRBJ2-7; D not certain. The CDR3 contains 11 residues. Germline lookup yields CDR1 SGHTS and CDR2 YDEGEE. V was cut by 4 bases and J by 3 bases, with 5 bases left in between. CDR3 sequence (DNA): TGTGCCAGCAGCAAATACTACGAGCAGTACTTC. Protein product: CASSKYYEQYF.

The chain uses TRBV6-6 and TRBJ1-2; D ambiguous. This CDR3 spans 13 amino acids. Trimming took off 0 bases at V and 6 bases at J, with 8 bases between the two ends. CDR1 MNHNY and CDR2 SVGAGI come from the germline V gene (reference sequence). The CDR3, as DNA: TGTGCCAGCAGTTACTCGGCGGGAAATGGCTACACCTTC. Protein: CASSYSAGNGYTF.

This rearrangement joins TRBV5-4 to TRBJ1-3; D is uncertain. The germline CDR1 and CDR2 sequences are SGHNT and YYREEE (reference sequence). The CDR3 extends over 15 amino acids. Trimming stripped 4 bases from V and 2 bases from J, with 13 bases between. The CDR3 sequence: CASSDEDKAGNTIYF. The CDR3 nucleotides read TGTGCCAGCAGCGACGAAGACAAGGCTGGAAACACCATATATTTT.

J is TRBJ1-2 and V is TRBV2; D call uncertain. This CDR3 has 16 amino acids. The V gene lost 0 bases and the J gene lost 7 bases, with 18 bases spanning the gap. Germline-derived CDR1 and CDR2 are SNHLY and FYNNEI. CDR3 in DNA: TGTGCCAGCAGTGAAGCGGGCCGTGGGGAGCTGTCTGGCTACACCTTC. This encodes CASSEAGRGELSGYTF.

The gene calls are TRBV7-9 and TRBJ1-2, with TRBD1 matching 9 bases. With 3 bases clipped from V and 6 bases from J, the junction kept 5 bases outside the gene matches. Germline CDR1 and CDR2: SEHNR and FQNEAQ (reference sequence). The CDR3 covers 14 residues. CDR3 loop: CASSFRTGEDGYTF. The CDR3 DNA sequence: TGTGCCAGCAGCTTTAGGACAGGGGAAGATGGCTACACCTTC.

This CDR3 is CATSRVNQPQHF. CDR3 DNA sequence: TGTGCCACCAGCAGAGTTAATCAGCCCCAGCATTTT. The rearrangement uses TRBV15 and TRBJ1-5; D unclear. The CDR3 is made up of 12 amino acids. CDR1 and CDR2 (germline): LNHNV, YYDKDF (reference sequence). The V and J ends lost 1 base and 4 bases respectively, with 2 bases between them.

This rearrangement joins TRBV13 to TRBJ2-7; D tentatively reads TRBD1 or TRBD2 (6 bases each). CDR1 PRHDT and CDR2 FYEKMQ come from the germline V gene (reference sequence). This CDR3 spans 13 amino acids. The V end was cut by 5 bases, the J end by 5 bases, with 13 bases between. CDR3 sequence reads: CASSPPGANEQYF. The CDR3 bases are TGTGCCAGCAGCCCCCCGGGGGCGAACGAGCAGTACTTC.

This chain uses TRBV11-2 with TRBJ1-5; 8 bases are a match to TRBD1. This CDR3 is built from 15 residues. Looked up from germline, CDR1 is SGHAT and CDR2 is FQNNGV. V lost 5 bases, J lost 0 bases, and 3 bases stayed unmatched. DNA of the CDR3: TGTGCCAGCAGCCCGGGACAGGCTAGCAATCAGCCCCAGCATTTT. It yields the protein CASSPGQASNQPQHF.

This chain links TRBV6-6 with TRBJ2-1; D uncertain. The CDR3 spans 13 residues. V lost 2 bases and J lost 5, with 7 bases in between. Germline V gives CDR1 MNHNY, CDR2 SVGAGI (reference sequence). The CDR3 nucleotides read TGTGCCAGCAGTTACAGCTCAAACAATGAGCAGTTCTTC. Translation gives CASSYSSNNEQFF.

J is TRBJ2-7 and V is TRBV29-1; no clear D. Trimming cost V 1 base and J 0 bases, with 19 bases left between them. This CDR3 is 17 amino acids long. The germline gives CDR1 SQVTM, CDR2 ANQGSEA. The CDR3 nucleotides are TGCAGCGTTGAAGGCGCTCCGGGTCGTCCTAGCTCCTACGAGCAGTACTTC. Translating it yields CSVEGAPGRPSSYEQYF.

To note about this clone: The junction does not match germline at one end; this may be a read error. The chain is built from TRBV4-1 and TRBJ2-7; TRBD1 aligns across 9 bases. CDR3 length equals 15 residues. CDR1 MGHRA and CDR2 YSYEKL come from the germline V gene. The CDR3 DNA reads as TGCGTCAGCAGCCAAGGGACAGGGCCGGTCTACGAGCAGTACTTC. Its translation: CVSSQGTGPVYEQYF.

DNA of the CDR3: TGCAGTTGGGGGAGAAACAATGAGCAGTTCTTC. Translating it yields CSWGRNNEQFF. The V call is TRBV20-1, the J call TRBJ2-1, with D perhaps TRBD1 or TRBD2 (5 bases each). The V gene lost 8 bases and the J gene lost 5 bases, with 10 bases spanning the gap. This CDR3 is built from 11 residues. Germline CDR1 is DFQATT and CDR2 is SNEGSKA (reference sequence).

This chain connects TRBV19 to TRBJ2-1, with 9 bases matching TRBD2. CDR3 length: 16 amino acids. V lost 2 bases, J lost 10 bases, and 12 bases stayed unmatched. Germline V CDR1 and CDR2: LNHDA, SQIVND (reference sequence). CDR3 in DNA: TGTGCCAGTAGTATACTAGCGGGATTGGATGCATGGGAGCAGTTCTTC. Amino acid sequence: CASSILAGLDAWEQFF.

In nucleotides, the CDR3 is TGTGCCAGCAGCCCACCGCGGGGAAGAGACCCGAGCGTCGAGACCCAGTACTTC. Its translation: CASSPPRGRDPSVETQYF. The chain links TRBV7-9 to TRBJ2-5; possible D gene TRBD2, 6 bases. The CDR3 totals 18 residues. Germline values: CDR1 SEHNR, CDR2 FQNEAQ (reference sequence). V lost 5 bases and J 5 bases, leaving 27 bases between the germline ends. Full variable domain (missing parts from reference TRBV7-9 and TRBJ2-5): DTGVSQNPRHKITKRGQNVTFRCDPISEHNRLYWYRQTLGQGPEFLTYFQNEAQLEKSRLLSDRFSAERPKGSFSTLEIQRTEQGDSAMYLCASSPPRGRDPSVETQYFGPGTRLLVL.

Comments on this clone: This CDR3 is also generated by other DNA sequences in the sample. This chain connects TRBV4-1 to TRBJ2-2, with unresolved D. The CDR3 extends over 15 amino acids. In germline, CDR1 is MGHRA, CDR2 YSYEKL. Trimming pared 0 bases from V and 0 bases from J, leaving 5 bases between. The CDR3 DNA reads as TGCGCCAGCAGCCAAGAGTGGACGAACACCGGGGAGCTGTTTTTT. Its protein product is CASSQEWTNTGELFF.

V is TRBV11-2 and J is TRBJ2-2, with D unclear. V lost 2 bases and J 11 bases, leaving 6 bases between the germline ends. Germline CDR1 SGHAT, CDR2 FQNNGV. The CDR3 has 11 residues. The CDR3, as DNA: TGTGCCAGCAGCTTATTCGGCGAGCTGTTTTTT. This sequence encodes CASSLFGELFF.

The chain is built from TRBV5-4 and TRBJ1-3, with TRBD1 as a possible D gene (6 bases). Germline loops: CDR1 SGHNT, CDR2 YYREEE (reference sequence). The CDR3 extends over 15 amino acids. Trimming cost V 2 bases and J 0 bases, with 9 bases left between them. The CDR3 loop reads CASSFGGDSGNTIYF. Here the CDR3 DNA reads TGTGCCAGCAGCTTCGGGGGCGACTCTGGAAACACCATATATTTT.

This clone occurred once. J is TRBJ2-7 and V is TRBV7-9, with D perhaps TRBD2 (7 bases). This CDR3 region has 13 residues. The germline V gene has CDR1 SEHNR and CDR2 FQNEAQ (reference sequence). The CDR3 is CAAGGGSIYEQYF. CDR3 in DNA: TGTGCTGCTGGGGGCGGGAGTATATACGAGCAGTACTTC.

The chain recombines TRBV5-5 with TRBJ2-3; maybe TRBD1 (5 bases). The CDR3 has 15 amino acids. The ends were cut back, 0 bases at V and 7 bases at J, with 15 bases in the middle. Germline assignment: CDR1 SGHKS and CDR2 YYEKEE (reference sequence). The CDR3 spells CASSLVGRVSNTQYF. The CDR3 DNA follows: TGTGCCAGCAGCTTGGTTGGCAGGGTATCAAATACGCAGTATTTT.

The chain couples TRBV27 to TRBJ2-7; D is perhaps TRBD2 (7 bases). Germline-derived CDR1 and CDR2 are MNHEY and SMNVEV (reference sequence). V gave up 0 bases and J gave up 6 bases, with 12 bases separating them. This CDR3 is built from 14 residues. CDR3 coding DNA: TGTGCCAGCAGTTTATCAGGGGGGGCAGGCGAGCAGTACTTC. This sequence encodes CASSLSGGAGEQYF.

This rearrangement joins TRBV6-5 to TRBJ2-1, with D perhaps TRBD2 (6 bases). The CDR3 is 14 amino acids. V was clipped by 2 bases and J by 10 bases, with 15 bases between them. Germline V gives CDR1 MNHEY, CDR2 SVGAGI. CDR3 sequence reads: CASSYEEGPSEQFF. As DNA, the CDR3 is TGTGCCAGCAGTTACGAGGAGGGCCCCTCGGAGCAGTTCTTC.

This sequence joins TRBV6-5 and TRBJ2-5, with 9 bases fitting TRBD2. Trimming at V came to 10 bases and at J to 2 bases, leaving 11 bases not matched to a gene. CDR3 length: 15 amino acids. Germline V gene lookup returns CDR1 MNHEY and CDR2 SVGAGI. The CDR3 nucleotides are TGTGCCACCTCGTTAACTAGCGGGTCTCAAGAGACCCAGTACTTC. Its translation: CATSLTSGSQETQYF.

This chain connects TRBV11-2 to TRBJ2-1; either TRBD1 or TRBD2 may supply D (5 bases each). CDR3 length equals 15 residues. The germline gives CDR1 SGHAT, CDR2 FQNNGV. Trimming removed 5 bases at V and 0 bases at J, with 11 bases between. The CDR3 spells CASSEGRSSYNEQFF. CDR3 nucleotide sequence: TGTGCCAGCAGCGAGGGACGGAGCTCCTACAATGAGCAGTTCTTC.

The chain employs TRBV6-5 and TRBJ2-7, with 7 positions matching TRBD2. The junction had 7 bases not matched to a gene; V was cut back by 9 bases and J by 5 bases. Germline V CDR1 and CDR2: MNHEY, SVGAGI. The CDR3 is 12 residues long. For the CDR3, the DNA is TGTGCCAGTTGGGCGGGAGTCGACGAGCAGTACTTC. The encoded protein is CASWAGVDEQYF.

Notes on this clone: At the DNA level, this CDR3 is encoded by other sequences in the same sample as well. CDR3 in amino acids: CASSDGTSGYNEQFF. The DNA for the CDR3 is TGTGCCAGCAGTGATGGGACTAGCGGCTACAATGAGCAGTTCTTC. The chain carries TRBV2 and TRBJ2-1; 11 bases align to TRBD2. The V gene end was trimmed by 3 bases and the J gene end by 3 bases; junction bases not matched to a gene: 1. CDR1 and CDR2 (germline): SNHLY, FYNNEI. The length of the CDR3 is 15 residues.

This clone was detected once. The chain employs TRBV18 and TRBJ2-7, with D possibly matching TRBD1 (5 bases). V was clipped by 4 bases and J by 3 bases, with 13 bases between them. The CDR3 sequence is 14 residues long. Germline values: CDR1 KGHSH, CDR2 LQKENI. In nucleotides, the CDR3 is TGTGCCAGCTCACGGCCTTCGACAGTCTACGAGCAGTACTTC. Translating it yields CASSRPSTVYEQYF.